The 23 T cell receptor beta chains below come from one sample, sequenced in a study of T cells in Graves' hyperthyroidism and ophthalmopathy. RNA transcripts provided the source from which TCR beta CDR3 regions were amplified. The HTBI set primed first-round TCR CDR3 RT-PCR. TCRdb reprocessed the multiplex PCR reads via MiXCR and lists one record per CDR3 protein. The table has around 690,000 distinct CDR3 sequences, roughly a sixth seen once. Sequencing was carried out using blood. All receptors come from a man aged 50 to 59 with Graves' hyperthyroidism.

The table lists this clonotype with many counts. V and J are TRBV28 and TRBJ1-5, with 8 positions matching TRBD1. The CDR3 has 14 amino acids. Germline V gene sequence: CDR1 MDHEN, CDR2 SYDVKM. J gave up 6 bases and V 6 bases, and 7 bases lay outside the gene matches. The CDR3, as DNA: TGTGCCAGCAGCACCGGACAGGGCGGTCAGCCCCAGCATTTT. Amino acid sequence: CASSTGQGGQPQHF.

Points on this clonotype: The junction shows a germline mismatch at one end, possibly a read error. The chain is built from TRBV12-3 or TRBV12-4 and TRBJ1-1; the D gene is possibly TRBD1 (5 bases). CDR3 length equals 14 residues. The CDR3 DNA reads as TGTGCCGGCAGTTTGGTAGGGGCCAGGACTGAAGCTTTCTTT. It translates to CAGSLVGARTEAFF.

This clonotype was counted many times. The chain is built from TRBV12-3 or TRBV12-4 and TRBJ1-2; D remains ambiguous. V was cut by 1 base and J by 4 bases, with 10 bases left in between. The CDR3 sequence is 14 residues long. CDR3 bases: TGTGCCAGCAGTTTAGGAGACCCTAGCTATGGCTACACCTTC. Amino acids: CASSLGDPSYGYTF.

This clonotype occurred once. The rearrangement links TRBV6-4 to TRBJ2-1, with a tentative D call TRBD2 (5 bases). The V end lost 3 bases, the J end lost 5 bases, and 11 bases lay between the germline ends. The germline gives CDR1 MRHNA, CDR2 SNTAGT. The CDR3 loop spans 14 amino acids. CDR3 DNA: TGTGCCAGCAGTGATGAATCCGGGAACAATGAGCAGTTCTTC. Protein: CASSDESGNNEQFF.

To note about this clonotype: A read error is possible here, since a much larger clone lies one base away. The J gene is TRBJ1-2, the V gene TRBV6-1; TRBD1 might be the D (6 bases). This CDR3 comprises 14 residues. V gave up 5 bases and J gave up 4 bases, with 14 bases separating them. Germline V gene sequence: CDR1 MNHNS, CDR2 SASEGT. In DNA, the CDR3 is TGTGCCAGCAGTTATGACGGGGGGCCCTATGGCTACACCTTC. Its translation is CASSYDGGPYGYTF.

As regards this clonotype: A read error is possible here, since a much larger clone lies one base away. The chain links TRBV6-2 or TRBV6-3 to TRBJ1-6; D not certain. Germline V CDR1 and CDR2: MNHEY, SVGEGT. Trimming stripped 7 bases from V and 11 bases from J, with 18 bases between. The CDR3 spans 14 residues. The CDR3 DNA reads TGTGCCAGCACCCGACCCGTCCACAGACCACCCCTCCACTTT. Protein: CASTRPVHRPPLHF.

This clonotype occurred a few times. CDR3 sequence: CASSFIETGDTEAFF. The CDR3 DNA reads TGTGCCAGCAGCTTTATCGAGACAGGGGACACTGAAGCTTTCTTT. The chain is built from TRBV5-8 and TRBJ1-1, with 8 bases lining up with TRBD1. This CDR3 spans 15 amino acids. After removal of 2 bases from V and 3 bases from J, the junction contained 6 bases not matched to a gene. CDR1 and CDR2 (germline): SGHTS, YDEGEE.

Ten or more counts support this clonotype. V usage is TRBV2 and J usage is TRBJ2-1, with a possible D match to TRBD1 (5 bases). CDR1 is SNHLY and CDR2 is FYNNEI in the germline V gene. V lost 6 bases to trimming and J lost 5 bases, with 11 bases between them. The CDR3 extends over 13 amino acids. CDR3 coding DNA: TGTGCCAGCAGCTCCGACAGACACAATGAGCAGTTCTTC. Translation: CASSSDRHNEQFF.

The CDR3 nucleotides read TGTGCCAGCAGACCGGGACAGGCGCTCTCTGGGGCCAACGTCCTGACTTTC. Its protein is CASRPGQALSGANVLTF. The V call is TRBV28, the J call TRBJ2-6; 8 nucleotides align to TRBD1. Germline-derived CDR1 and CDR2 are MDHEN and SYDVKM. The junction had 7 bases not matched to a gene; V was cut back by 6 bases and J by 0 bases. The CDR3 loop spans 17 amino acids.

This clonotype was recorded at least ten times. V and J are TRBV12-3 or TRBV12-4 and TRBJ1-1; D unclear. This CDR3 has 14 residues. V was cut by 1 base and J by 6 bases, with 12 bases left in between. The CDR3 reads CASSLGWEGAEAFF. The CDR3 bases are TGTGCCAGCAGTTTAGGTTGGGAGGGCGCTGAAGCTTTCTTT.

The chain has TRBV7-9 and TRBJ2-3; D call uncertain. The germline V and J ends were trimmed by 5 bases and 7 bases, with 16 bases remaining between them. This CDR3 region has 14 residues. Germline V lookup: CDR1 SEHNR, CDR2 FQNEAQ (reference sequence). In DNA, the CDR3 is TGTGCCAGCAGCCCCTTCCCTCCACAACATACGCAGTATTTT. This codes for CASSPFPPQHTQYF.

This clonotype was recorded many times. The chain couples TRBV7-3 to TRBJ2-1; D not resolved. The V gene lost 0 bases and the J gene lost 10 bases, with 10 bases spanning the gap. Per the germline V gene, CDR1 is SGHTA and CDR2 is FQGTGA. CDR3 size: 13 residues. CDR3 nucleotides: TGTGCCAGCAGCTTAACGAAGACGGAAGAGCAGTTCTTC. Translated, it gives CASSLTKTEEQFF.

This chain joins TRBV7-2 and TRBJ2-7; 12 bases match TRBD1. Trimming removed 5 bases from V and 7 bases from J; junction bases left unmatched: 12. From germline, CDR1 is SGHTA and CDR2 FQGNSA. The CDR3 covers 16 residues. CDR3: CASSPGPGQGAGEQYF. CDR3 DNA: TGTGCCAGCAGCCCCGGTCCGGGACAGGGGGCCGGGGAGCAGTACTTC.

The V gene is TRBV5-1, the J gene TRBJ1-1, with unresolved D. V lost 0 bases and J lost 0, with 18 bases in between. The length of the CDR3 is 18 residues. Germline CDR1 is SGHRS and CDR2 is YFSETQ. The CDR3 sequence is CASSLGDRLTLMNTEAFF. DNA of the CDR3: TGCGCCAGCAGCTTGGGAGACCGCCTCACCCTCATGAACACTGAAGCTTTCTTT.

This clonotype came up many times. The chain uses TRBV28 and TRBJ2-7; 9 bases fit TRBD1. J was trimmed by 7 bases and V by 6 bases; bases with no gene match: 10. This CDR3 has 14 residues. The germline gives CDR1 MDHEN, CDR2 SYDVKM. The CDR3 reads CASREVGQGLEQYF. CDR3 DNA sequence: TGTGCCAGCAGGGAGGTCGGACAGGGGCTGGAGCAGTACTTC.

This chain links TRBV12-3 or TRBV12-4 with TRBJ2-2, with TRBD2 matching 14 bases. J lost 6 bases, V lost 5 bases, and 5 bases had no gene match. The CDR3 is made up of 16 amino acids. The CDR3 DNA sequence: TGTGCCAGCAGTCCGCGGGGACTAGCGGGAGCCGGGGAGCTGTTTTTT. Its translation: CASSPRGLAGAGELFF.

Written as DNA, the CDR3 is TGTGCCAGCAGAATCCGGGCCCGGAGGACTGAAGCTTTCTTT. This codes for CASRIRARRTEAFF. The chain joins TRBV6-2 or TRBV6-3 to TRBJ1-1; D is uncertain. The CDR3 extends over 14 amino acids. V lost 6 bases to trimming and J lost 5 bases, with 16 bases between them. Germline V gives CDR1 MNHEY, CDR2 SVGEGT.

The rearrangement joins TRBV18 to TRBJ1-2, with TRBD1 identical over 7 bases. Germline V lookup: CDR1 KGHSH, CDR2 LQKENI. CDR3 length equals 15 residues. Losses at the gene ends were 0 bases for V and 6 bases for J; bases not matched to a gene: 7. Here the CDR3 reads CASSPPSETGNGYTF. As DNA, the CDR3 is TGTGCCAGCTCACCACCTTCCGAGACAGGGAATGGCTACACCTTC.

The table lists this clonotype with many counts. This chain links TRBV12-3 or TRBV12-4 with TRBJ2-1, with TRBD2 as a possible D gene (6 bases). The V and J ends lost 6 bases and 5 bases respectively, with 11 bases between them. This CDR3 is built from 13 residues. CDR3 residues: CASSRGIHNEQFF. CDR3 DNA sequence: TGTGCCAGCAGCCGCGGGATACACAATGAGCAGTTCTTC.

This clonotype was seen only a few times. The genes are TRBV12-3 or TRBV12-4 and TRBJ2-7; 12 nucleotides align to TRBD1. CDR3 length: 14 residues. V dropped 6 bases and J dropped 6; count of bases not matched to a gene: 6. The CDR3 here is CASSMGQGASEQYF. The CDR3 DNA follows: TGTGCCAGCAGCATGGGACAGGGGGCATCCGAGCAGTACTTC.

This clonotype came up many times. The chain is built from TRBV28 and TRBJ2-3; D is possibly TRBD1 or TRBD2 (5 bases each). The CDR3 is 16 amino acids. V lost 2 bases to trimming and J lost 1 base, with 13 bases between them. CDR1 MDHEN and CDR2 SYDVKM come from the germline V gene. The CDR3 reads CASSLLTRGRTDTQYF. CDR3 DNA sequence: TGTGCCAGCAGTTTACTGACAAGGGGACGCACAGATACGCAGTATTTT. Full variable domain (remainder filled in from reference TRBV28 and TRBJ2-3): DVKVTQSSRYLVKRTGEKVFLECVQDMDHENMFWYRQDPGLGLRLIYFSYDVKMKEKGDIPEGYSVSREKKERFSLILESASTNQTSMYLCASSLLTRGRTDTQYFGPGTRLTVL.

V and J are TRBV7-9 and TRBJ1-5; D remains unclear. V lost 2 bases, J lost 5 bases, and 7 bases lay in between. Per the germline V gene, CDR1 is SEHNR and CDR2 is FQNEAQ (reference sequence). The CDR3 has 13 residues. The CDR3 bases are TGTGCCAGCAGCTTATATTCTGATCAGCCCCAGCATTTT. Translating gives CASSLYSDQPQHF.

The chain uses TRBV13 and TRBJ2-1; no clear D gene. Germline V gives CDR1 PRHDT, CDR2 FYEKMQ (reference sequence). V gave up 0 bases and J gave up 5 bases, with 11 bases separating them. This CDR3 has 15 residues. In DNA form, the CDR3 reads TGTGCCAGCAGCTTAGGCCCCACCACAAACAATGAGCAGTTCTTC. Translated, it gives CASSLGPTTNNEQFF.